This T cell receptor (beta chain) derives from a study of identical twins. V dropped 6 bases and J dropped 6 bases, with 13 bases sitting between them. This CDR3 contains 13 residues. Germline V gene lookup returns CDR1 SEHNR and CDR2 FQNEAQ (reference sequence). TCRdb re-called the 5' RACE reads through MiXCR, storing one row per CDR3 protein. This table holds a few hundred thousand distinct CDR3 sequences, 9.5% to 10% found once. Findings and limits, study-wide: Cross-sectional statistics, not tracking of the same donors, supported the conclusions. Invariant MAIT and iNKT cells may have partly biased zero-insertion analyses.

In regard to this clonotype: Its antigen is undetermined.

The same data also contributed to another study, on yellow fever vaccine responses in identical twins.

The receptor comes from a woman aged 18-30 years in good health. V usage is TRBV7-9 and J usage is TRBJ2-3; the D is unclear. Sample: PBMCs. The CDR3 protein is CASRLPGSDTQYF. CDR3 DNA: TGTGCCAGCAGATTGCCGGGCTCCGATACGCAGTATTTT.